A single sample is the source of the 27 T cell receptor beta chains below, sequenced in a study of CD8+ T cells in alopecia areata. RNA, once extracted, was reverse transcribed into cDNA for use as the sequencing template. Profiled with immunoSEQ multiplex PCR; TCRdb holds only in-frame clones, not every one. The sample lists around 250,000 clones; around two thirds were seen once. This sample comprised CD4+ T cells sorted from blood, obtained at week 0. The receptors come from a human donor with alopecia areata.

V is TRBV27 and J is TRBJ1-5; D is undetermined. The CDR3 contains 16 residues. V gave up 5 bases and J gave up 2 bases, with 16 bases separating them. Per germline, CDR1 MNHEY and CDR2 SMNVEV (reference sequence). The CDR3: CASSPREGRGNQPQHF. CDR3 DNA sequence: TGTGCCAGCAGTCCCCGGGAGGGTCGGGGCAATCAGCCCCAGCATTTT.

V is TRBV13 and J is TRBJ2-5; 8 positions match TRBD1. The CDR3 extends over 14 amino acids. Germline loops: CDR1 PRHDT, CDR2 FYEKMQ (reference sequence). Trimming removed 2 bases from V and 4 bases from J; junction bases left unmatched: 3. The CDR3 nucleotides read TGTGCCAGCAGCTTACCAGGGGGCGGAGAGACCCAGTACTTC. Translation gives CASSLPGGGETQYF.

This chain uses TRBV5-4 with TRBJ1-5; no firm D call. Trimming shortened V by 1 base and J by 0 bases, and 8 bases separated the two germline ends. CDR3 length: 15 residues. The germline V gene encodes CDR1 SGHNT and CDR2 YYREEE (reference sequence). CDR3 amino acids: CASSLHGRSNQPQHF. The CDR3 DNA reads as TGTGCCAGCAGCTTGCATGGCCGTAGCAATCAGCCCCAGCATTTT. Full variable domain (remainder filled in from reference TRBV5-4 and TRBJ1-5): ETGVTQSPTHLIKTRGQQVTLRCSSQSGHNTVSWYQQALGQGPQFIFQYYREEENGRGNFPPRFSGLQFPNYSSELNVNALELDDSALYLCASSLHGRSNQPQHFGDGTRLSIL.

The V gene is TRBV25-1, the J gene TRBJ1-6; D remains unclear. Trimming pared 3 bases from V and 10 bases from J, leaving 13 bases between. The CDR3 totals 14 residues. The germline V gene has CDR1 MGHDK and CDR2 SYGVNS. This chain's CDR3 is CASSDVPLGSPLHF. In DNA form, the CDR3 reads TGTGCCAGCAGTGACGTTCCCTTGGGGTCACCCCTCCACTTT. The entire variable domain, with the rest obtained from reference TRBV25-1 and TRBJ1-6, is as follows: EADIYQTPRYLVIGTGKKITLECSQTMGHDKMYWYQQDPGMELHLIHYSYGVNSTEKGDLSSESTVSRIRTEHFPLTLESARPSHTSQYLCASSDVPLGSPLHFGNGTRLTVT.

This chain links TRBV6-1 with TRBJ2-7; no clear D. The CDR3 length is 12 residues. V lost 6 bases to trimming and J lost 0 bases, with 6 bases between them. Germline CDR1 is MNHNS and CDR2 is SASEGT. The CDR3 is CASRVSSYEQYF. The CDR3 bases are TGTGCCAGCAGGGTCAGCTCCTACGAGCAGTACTTC.

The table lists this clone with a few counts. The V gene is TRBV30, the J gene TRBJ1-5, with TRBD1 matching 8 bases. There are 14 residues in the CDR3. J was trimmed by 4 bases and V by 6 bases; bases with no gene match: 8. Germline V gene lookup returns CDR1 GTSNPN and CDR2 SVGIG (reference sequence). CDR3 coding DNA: TGTGCCTGCCAACGGACAGGGCGTAATCAGCCCCAGCATTTT. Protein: CACQRTGRNQPQHF.

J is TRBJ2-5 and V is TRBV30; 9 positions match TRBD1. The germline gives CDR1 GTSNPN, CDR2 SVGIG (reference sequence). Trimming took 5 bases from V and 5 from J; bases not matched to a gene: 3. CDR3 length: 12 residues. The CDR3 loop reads CAWGTGRETQYF. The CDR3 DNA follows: TGTGCCTGGGGGACAGGGAGGGAGACCCAGTACTTC.

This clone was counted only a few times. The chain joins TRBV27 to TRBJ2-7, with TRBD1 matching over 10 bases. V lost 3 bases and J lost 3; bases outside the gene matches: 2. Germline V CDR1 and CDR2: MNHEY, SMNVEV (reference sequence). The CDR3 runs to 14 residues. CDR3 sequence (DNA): TGTGCCAGCAGTTTCGGGGACAGGGGCTACGAGCAGTACTTC. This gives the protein CASSFGDRGYEQYF.

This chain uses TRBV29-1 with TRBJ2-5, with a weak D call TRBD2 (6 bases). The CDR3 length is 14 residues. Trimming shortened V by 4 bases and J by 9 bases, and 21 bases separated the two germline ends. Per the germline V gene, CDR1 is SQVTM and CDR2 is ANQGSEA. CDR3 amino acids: CSVVSGSHSKAQYF. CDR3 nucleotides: TGCAGCGTTGTAAGCGGGTCCCATTCTAAGGCCCAGTACTTC. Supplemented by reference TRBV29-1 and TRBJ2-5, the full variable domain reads SAVISQKPSRDICQRGTSLTIQCQVDSQVTMMFWYRQQPGQSLTLIATANQGSEATYESGFVIDKFPISRPNLTFSTLTVSNMSPEDSSIYLCSVVSGSHSKAQYFGPGTRLLVL.

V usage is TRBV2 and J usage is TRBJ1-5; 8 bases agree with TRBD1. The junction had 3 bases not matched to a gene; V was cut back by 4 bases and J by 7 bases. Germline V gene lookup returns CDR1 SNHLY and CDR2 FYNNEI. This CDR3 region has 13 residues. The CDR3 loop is CASSGTGSQPQHF. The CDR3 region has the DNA TGTGCCAGCAGTGGGACAGGGAGCCAGCCCCAGCATTTT.

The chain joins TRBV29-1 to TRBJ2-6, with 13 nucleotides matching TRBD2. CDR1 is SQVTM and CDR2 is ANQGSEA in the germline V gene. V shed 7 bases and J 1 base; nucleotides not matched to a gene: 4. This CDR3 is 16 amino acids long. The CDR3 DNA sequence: TGCAGCGCTGGACTAGCGGGGGTTTCTGGGGCCAACGTCCTGACTTTC. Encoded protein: CSAGLAGVSGANVLTF.

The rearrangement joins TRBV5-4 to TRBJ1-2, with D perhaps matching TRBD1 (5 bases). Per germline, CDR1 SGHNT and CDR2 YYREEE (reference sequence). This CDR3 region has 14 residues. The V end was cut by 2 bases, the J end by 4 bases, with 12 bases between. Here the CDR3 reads CASSFDRDLYGYTF. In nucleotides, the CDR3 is TGTGCCAGCAGCTTCGACAGAGATCTCTATGGCTACACCTTC.

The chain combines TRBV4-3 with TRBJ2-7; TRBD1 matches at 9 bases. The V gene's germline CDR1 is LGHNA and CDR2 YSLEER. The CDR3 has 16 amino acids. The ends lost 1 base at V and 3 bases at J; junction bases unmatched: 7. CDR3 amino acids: CASSQGVVGQGYEQYF. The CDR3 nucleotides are TGCGCCAGCAGCCAAGGGGTGGTGGGACAGGGCTACGAGCAGTACTTC.

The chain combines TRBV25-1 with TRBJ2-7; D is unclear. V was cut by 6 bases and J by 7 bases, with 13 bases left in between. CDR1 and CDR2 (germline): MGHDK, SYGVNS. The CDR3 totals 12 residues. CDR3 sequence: CASSRPSQEQYF. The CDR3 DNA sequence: TGTGCCAGCAGCCGCCCTTCCCAGGAGCAGTACTTC.

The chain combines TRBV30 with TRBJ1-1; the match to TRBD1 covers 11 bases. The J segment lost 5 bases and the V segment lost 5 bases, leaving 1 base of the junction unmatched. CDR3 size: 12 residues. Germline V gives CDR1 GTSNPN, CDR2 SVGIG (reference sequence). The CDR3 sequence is CAWGTGGTEAFF. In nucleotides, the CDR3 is TGTGCCTGGGGGACAGGGGGAACTGAAGCTTTCTTT. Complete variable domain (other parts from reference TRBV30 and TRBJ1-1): SQTIHQWPATLVQPVGSPLSLECTVEGTSNPNLYWYRQAAGRGLQLLFYSVGIGQISSEVPQNLSASRPQDRQFILSSKKLLLSDSGFYLCAWGTGGTEAFFGQGTRLTVV.

The CDR3 DNA sequence: TGTGCCAGCAGCTTCGACCAGGGAGAGAAACGTTCACCCCTCCACTTT. Amino acid sequence: CASSFDQGEKRSPLHF. The chain carries TRBV7-9 and TRBJ1-6; possibly TRBD1 for D (5 bases). V lost 3 bases to trimming and J lost 9 bases, with 18 bases between them. Per germline, CDR1 SEHNR and CDR2 FQNEAQ (reference sequence). This CDR3 is 16 amino acids long. Supplemented by reference TRBV7-9 and TRBJ1-6, the full variable domain reads DTGVSQNPRHKITKRGQNVTFRCDPISEHNRLYWYRQTLGQGPEFLTYFQNEAQLEKSRLLSDRFSAERPKGSFSTLEIQRTEQGDSAMYLCASSFDQGEKRSPLHFGNGTRLTVT.

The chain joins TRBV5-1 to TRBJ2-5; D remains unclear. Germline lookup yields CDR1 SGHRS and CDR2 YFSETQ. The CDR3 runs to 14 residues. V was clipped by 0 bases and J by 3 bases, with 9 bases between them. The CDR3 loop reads CASSLGWTEETQYF. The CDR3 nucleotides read TGCGCCAGCAGCTTGGGTTGGACGGAAGAGACCCAGTACTTC.

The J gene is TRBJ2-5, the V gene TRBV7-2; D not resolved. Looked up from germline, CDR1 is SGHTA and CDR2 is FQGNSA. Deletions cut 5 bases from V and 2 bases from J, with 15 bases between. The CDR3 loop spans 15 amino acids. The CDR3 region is CASSPMGTNQETQYF. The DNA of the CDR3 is TGTGCCAGCAGCCCTATGGGAACGAATCAAGAGACCCAGTACTTC.

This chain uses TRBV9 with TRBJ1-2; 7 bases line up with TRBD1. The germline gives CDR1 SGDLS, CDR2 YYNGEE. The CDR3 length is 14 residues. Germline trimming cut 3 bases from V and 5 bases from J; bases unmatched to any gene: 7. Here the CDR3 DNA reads TGTGCCAGCAGCGACCTAGGGGGCGCTTATGGCTACACCTTC. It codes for CASSDLGGAYGYTF. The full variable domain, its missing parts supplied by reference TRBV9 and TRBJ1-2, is DSGVTQTPKHLITATGQRVTLRCSPRSGDLSVYWYQQSLDQGLQFLIQYYNGEERAKGNILERFSAQQFPDLHSELNLSSLELGDSALYFCASSDLGGAYGYTFGSGTRLTVV.

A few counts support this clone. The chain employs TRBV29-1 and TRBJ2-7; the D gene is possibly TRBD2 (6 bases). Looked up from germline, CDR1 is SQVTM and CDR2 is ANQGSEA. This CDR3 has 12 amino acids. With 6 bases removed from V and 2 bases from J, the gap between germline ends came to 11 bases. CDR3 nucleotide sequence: TGCAGCGTGCGGGGCAGCCCCTACGAGCAGTACTTC. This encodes CSVRGSPYEQYF.

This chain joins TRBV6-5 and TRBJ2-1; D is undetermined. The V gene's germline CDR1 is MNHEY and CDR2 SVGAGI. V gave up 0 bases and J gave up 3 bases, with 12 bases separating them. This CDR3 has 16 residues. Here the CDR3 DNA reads TGTGCCAGCAGTTACTCTCCGGTCAAAGGCTACAATGAGCAGTTCTTC. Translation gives CASSYSPVKGYNEQFF.

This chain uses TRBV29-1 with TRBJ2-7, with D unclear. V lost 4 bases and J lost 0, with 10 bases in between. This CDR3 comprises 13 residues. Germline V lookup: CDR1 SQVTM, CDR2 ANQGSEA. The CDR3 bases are TGCAGCGTTGCGGTCCGTAGCTCCTACGAGCAGTACTTC. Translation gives CSVAVRSSYEQYF.

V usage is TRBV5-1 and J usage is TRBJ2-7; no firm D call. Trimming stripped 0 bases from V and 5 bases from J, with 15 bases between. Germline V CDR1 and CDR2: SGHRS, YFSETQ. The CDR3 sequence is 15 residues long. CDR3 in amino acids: CASSLDEPSYDEQYF. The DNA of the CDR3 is TGCGCCAGCAGCTTGGACGAGCCCTCTTACGACGAGCAGTACTTC.

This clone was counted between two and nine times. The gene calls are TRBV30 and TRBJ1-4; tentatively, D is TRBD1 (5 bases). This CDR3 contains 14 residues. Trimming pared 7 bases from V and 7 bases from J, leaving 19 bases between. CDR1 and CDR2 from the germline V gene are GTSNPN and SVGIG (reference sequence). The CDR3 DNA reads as TGTGCCTACTCCCTCGCCAGGGTGGGTGAAAAACTGTTTTTT. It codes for CAYSLARVGEKLFF.

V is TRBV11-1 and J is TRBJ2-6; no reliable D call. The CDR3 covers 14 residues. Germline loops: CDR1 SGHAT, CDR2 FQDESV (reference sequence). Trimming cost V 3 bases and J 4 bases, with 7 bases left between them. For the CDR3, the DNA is TGTGCCAGCAGCTTTTTTCAGGGGGCCAACGTCCTGACTTTC. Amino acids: CASSFFQGANVLTF.

CDR3 nucleotide sequence: TGTGCCAGCGCCTTGCAGGACAGACAAGAGACCCAGTACTTC. It translates to CASALQDRQETQYF. This sequence joins TRBV25-1 and TRBJ2-5; a weak D match, TRBD1 (6 bases). Trimming left V 8 bases short and J 2 bases short, with 15 bases between. CDR1 MGHDK and CDR2 SYGVNS come from the germline V gene. This CDR3 has 14 amino acids.

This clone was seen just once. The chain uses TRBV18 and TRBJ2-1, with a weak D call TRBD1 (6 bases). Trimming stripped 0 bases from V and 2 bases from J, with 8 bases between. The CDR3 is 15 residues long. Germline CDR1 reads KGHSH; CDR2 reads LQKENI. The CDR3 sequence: CASSPPAGAYNEQFF. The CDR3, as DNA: TGTGCCAGCTCACCACCGGCAGGGGCCTACAATGAGCAGTTCTTC.